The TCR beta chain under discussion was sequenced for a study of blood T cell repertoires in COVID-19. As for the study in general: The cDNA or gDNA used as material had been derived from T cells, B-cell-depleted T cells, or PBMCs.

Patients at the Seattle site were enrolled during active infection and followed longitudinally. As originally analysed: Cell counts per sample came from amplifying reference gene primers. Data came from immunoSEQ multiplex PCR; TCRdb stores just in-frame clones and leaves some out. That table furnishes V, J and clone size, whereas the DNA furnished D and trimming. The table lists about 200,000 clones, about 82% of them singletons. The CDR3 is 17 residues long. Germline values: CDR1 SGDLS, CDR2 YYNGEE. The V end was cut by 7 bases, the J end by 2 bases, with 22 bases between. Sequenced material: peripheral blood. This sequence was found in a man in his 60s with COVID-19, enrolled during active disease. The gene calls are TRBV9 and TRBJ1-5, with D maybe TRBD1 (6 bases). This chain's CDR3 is CASDDGDTALGNQPQHF. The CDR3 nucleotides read TGTGCCAGCGATGACGGGGACACGGCGTTGGGCAATCAGCCCCAGCATTTT.